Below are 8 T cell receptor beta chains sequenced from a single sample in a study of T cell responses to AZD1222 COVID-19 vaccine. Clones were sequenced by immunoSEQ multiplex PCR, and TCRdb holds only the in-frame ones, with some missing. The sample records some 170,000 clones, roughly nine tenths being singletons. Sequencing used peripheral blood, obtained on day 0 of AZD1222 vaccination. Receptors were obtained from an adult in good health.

The CDR3 loop reads CATSVGGGLQETQYF. CDR3 bases: TGTGCCACCAGCGTCGGGGGGGGGCTACAAGAGACCCAGTACTTC. The chain joins TRBV15 to TRBJ2-5, with 8 bases aligning to TRBD2. This CDR3 has 15 residues. Germline V CDR1 and CDR2: LNHNV, YYDKDF (reference sequence). With 5 bases clipped from V and 2 bases from J, the junction kept 7 bases outside the gene matches.

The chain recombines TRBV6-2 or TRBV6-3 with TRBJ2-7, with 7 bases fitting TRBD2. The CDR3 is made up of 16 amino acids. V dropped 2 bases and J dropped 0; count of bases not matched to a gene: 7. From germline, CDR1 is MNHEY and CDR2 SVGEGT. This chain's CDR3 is CASSYPVAGLSYEQYF. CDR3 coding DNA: TGTGCCAGCAGTTACCCCGTAGCGGGCCTCTCCTACGAGCAGTACTTC.

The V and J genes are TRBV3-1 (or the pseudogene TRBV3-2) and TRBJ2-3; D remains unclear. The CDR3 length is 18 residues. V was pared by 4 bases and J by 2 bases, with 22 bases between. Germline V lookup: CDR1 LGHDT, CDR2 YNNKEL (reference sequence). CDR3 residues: CASSLSSAERRVTDTQYF. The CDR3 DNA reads TGTGCCAGCAGCCTCTCGAGTGCAGAACGAAGGGTCACAGATACGCAGTATTTT.

CDR3: CASSYSTRNYEQYF. The CDR3 nucleotides read TGTGCCAGCAGTTACTCAACGAGAAACTACGAGCAGTACTTC. The chain is built from TRBV6-5 and TRBJ2-7; D is undetermined. The CDR3 sequence is 14 residues long. Looked up from germline, CDR1 is MNHEY and CDR2 is SVGAGI. The V end was cut by 0 bases, the J end by 3 bases, with 9 bases between.

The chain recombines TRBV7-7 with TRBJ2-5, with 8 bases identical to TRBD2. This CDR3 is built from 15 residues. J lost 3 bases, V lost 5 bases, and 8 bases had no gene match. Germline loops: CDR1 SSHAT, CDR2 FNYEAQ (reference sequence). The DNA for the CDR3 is TGTGCCAGCAGCCCGCGGGGGGCAGGGGAAGAGACCCAGTACTTC. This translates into CASSPRGAGEETQYF.

CDR3 bases: TGTGCCAGTAGCTCCCACAGGGGCCAGGACTATGGCTACACCTTC. This gives the protein CASSSHRGQDYGYTF. The chain has TRBV19 and TRBJ1-2, with 7 nucleotides matching TRBD1. Germline CDR1 reads LNHDA; CDR2 reads SQIVND (reference sequence). The length of the CDR3 is 15 residues. V dropped 6 bases and J dropped 3; count of bases not matched to a gene: 10.

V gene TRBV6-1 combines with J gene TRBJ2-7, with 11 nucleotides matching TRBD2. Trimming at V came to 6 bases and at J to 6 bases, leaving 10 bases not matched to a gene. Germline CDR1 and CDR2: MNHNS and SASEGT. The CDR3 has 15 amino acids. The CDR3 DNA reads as TGTGCCAGCAGCCGTAGCGGGAGGGCCTCCGCCGAGCAGTACTTC. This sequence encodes CASSRSGRASAEQYF.

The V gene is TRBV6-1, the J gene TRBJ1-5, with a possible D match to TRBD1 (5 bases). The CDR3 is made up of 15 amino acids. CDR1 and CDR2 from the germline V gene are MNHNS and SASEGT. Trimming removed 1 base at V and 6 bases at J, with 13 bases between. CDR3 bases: TGTGCCAGCAGTGAAGGGGGCTTGAAGGGTCAGCCCCAGCATTTT. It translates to CASSEGGLKGQPQHF.